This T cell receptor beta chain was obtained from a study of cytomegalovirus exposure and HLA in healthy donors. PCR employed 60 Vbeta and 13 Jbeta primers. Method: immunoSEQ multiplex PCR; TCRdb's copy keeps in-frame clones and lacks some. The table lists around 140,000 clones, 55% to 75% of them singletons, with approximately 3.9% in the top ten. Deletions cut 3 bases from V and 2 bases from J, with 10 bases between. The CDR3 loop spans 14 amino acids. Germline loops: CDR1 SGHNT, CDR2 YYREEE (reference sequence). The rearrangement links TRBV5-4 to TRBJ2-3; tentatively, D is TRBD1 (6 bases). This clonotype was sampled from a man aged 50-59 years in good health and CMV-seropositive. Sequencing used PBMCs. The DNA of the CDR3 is TGTGCCAGCAGCTCGGACAGATTCACAGATACGCAGTATTTT. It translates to CASSSDRFTDTQYF.